This T cell receptor beta chain came from a study of regulatory T cells in long-lasting Graves disease. In the study overall: Antithyroid drug intake by newly diagnosed Graves' patients had lasted under 3 months.

Per germline, CDR1 DFQATT and CDR2 SNEGSKA (reference sequence). Deletions cut 5 bases from V and 0 bases from J, with 7 bases between. The CDR3 is made up of 12 amino acids. Library construction for TCR beta used iRepertoire HTBI primers and Arm-PCR of CDR3 regions. MiXCR was run by TCRdb on the multiplex PCR reads, yielding one entry per CDR3 protein. The data hold approximately 350,000 distinct CDR3 sequences, with 15% to 20% observed a single time. Regarding the study as a whole: Less diverse TCR repertoires were seen in persistent Graves' patients than in newly diagnosed ones. Since the sample size was small, accuracy may have been reduced.

Ten or more counts support this clonotype. The antigen is not known. As for time point: newly diagnosed GD, antithyroid drugs for less than 3 months. PBMC-extracted RNA yielded the TCR library. This same sample was also taken into another study, of T cells in Graves' hyperthyroidism and ophthalmopathy.

This TCR came from a woman between 18 and 29 years old with Graves disease. The chain joins TRBV20-1 to TRBJ2-5; the D gene is possibly TRBD1 (6 bases). The specimen comprised peripheral blood mononuclear cells (PBMCs), sampled at new diagnosis, from a patient treated with antithyroid drugs. In nucleotides, the CDR3 is TGCAGTGCTGGACAGTACCAAGAGACCCAGTACTTC. It specifies CSAGQYQETQYF.